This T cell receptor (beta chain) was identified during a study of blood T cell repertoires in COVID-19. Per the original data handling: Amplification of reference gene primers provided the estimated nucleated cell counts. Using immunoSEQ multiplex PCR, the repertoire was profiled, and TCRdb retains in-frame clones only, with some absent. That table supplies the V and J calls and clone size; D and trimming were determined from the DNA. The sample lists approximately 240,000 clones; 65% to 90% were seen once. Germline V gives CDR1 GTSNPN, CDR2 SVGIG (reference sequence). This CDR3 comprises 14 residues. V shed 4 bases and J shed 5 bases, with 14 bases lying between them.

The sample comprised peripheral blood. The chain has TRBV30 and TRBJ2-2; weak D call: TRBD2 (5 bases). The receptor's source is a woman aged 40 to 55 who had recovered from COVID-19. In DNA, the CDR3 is TGTGCCTGGAAAGCGGAGGTTTTAACCGGGGAGCTGTTTTTT. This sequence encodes CAWKAEVLTGELFF.